One sample yielded the 9 T cell receptor beta chains listed below, sequenced in a study of blood T cell repertoires in COVID-19. Data came from immunoSEQ multiplex PCR; TCRdb stores just in-frame clones and leaves some out. Of under 550,000 clones detected, about 90% appear once; the ten largest clones hold 0.8% to 1%. Material for sequencing was peripheral blood. The receptor source for this set is a man younger than 35 with COVID-19, enrolled during active disease.

The chain recombines TRBV19 with TRBJ1-1, with 8 positions matching TRBD1. The ends lost 5 bases at V and 5 bases at J; junction bases unmatched: 7. The CDR3 has 14 amino acids. Germline CDR1 and CDR2: LNHDA and SQIVND (reference sequence). In nucleotides, the CDR3 is TGTGCCAGTAGTCTTCAGGGGGCCGGAACTGAAGCTTTCTTT. This codes for CASSLQGAGTEAFF.

This rearrangement joins TRBV14 to TRBJ1-1, with 7 bases lining up with TRBD1. The V segment lost 4 bases and the J segment 10 bases; nucleotides outside the gene matches: 9. The CDR3 totals 13 residues. Germline CDR1 and CDR2: SGHDN and FVKESK. The CDR3 nucleotides read TGTGCCAGCAGCCCGGGGACAGCCACGGGAGCTTTCTTT. It specifies CASSPGTATGAFF.

The chain links TRBV7-8 to TRBJ2-7; no definite D call. The germline gives CDR1 SGHVS, CDR2 FQNEAQ. The V end lost 1 base, the J end lost 4 bases, and 8 bases lay between the germline ends. The CDR3 has 13 amino acids. The CDR3 region is CASSLDVRYEQYF. The CDR3 DNA is TGTGCCAGCAGCTTAGACGTCCGGTACGAGCAGTACTTC. The full variable domain, its missing parts supplied by reference TRBV7-8 and TRBJ2-7, is GAGVSQSPRYKVAKRGQDVALRCDPISGHVSLFWYQQALGQGPEFLTYFQNEAQLDKSGLPSDRFFAERPEGSVSTLKIQRTQQEDSAVYLCASSLDVRYEQYFGPGTRLTVT.

The chain carries TRBV11-2 and TRBJ1-1; D gene ambiguous. CDR1 and CDR2 (germline): SGHAT, FQNNGV. CDR3 size: 13 residues. V was cut by 3 bases and J by 8 bases, with 13 bases left in between. CDR3 protein: CASSFREGSEAFF. CDR3 in DNA: TGTGCCAGCAGCTTCCGCGAAGGTAGCGAAGCTTTCTTT.

V gene TRBV5-1 combines with J gene TRBJ2-7, with TRBD1 matching 8 bases. With V trimmed by 2 bases and J by 2 bases, 9 bases remained unmatched. This CDR3 has 16 residues. Germline V lookup: CDR1 SGHRS, CDR2 YFSETQ. The CDR3 here is CASSLMARDRTYEQYF. CDR3 coding DNA: TGCGCCAGCAGCTTAATGGCCCGGGACAGGACCTACGAGCAGTACTTC.

The V gene is TRBV3-1 (or the pseudogene TRBV3-2), the J gene TRBJ2-5; unclear D gene. The V and J ends lost 4 bases and 5 bases respectively, with 14 bases between them. Germline CDR1 and CDR2: LGHDT and YNNKEL (reference sequence). The CDR3 totals 14 residues. In DNA form, the CDR3 reads TGTGCCAGCAGCCCCACACTAAGTACGGAGACCCAGTACTTC. Protein product: CASSPTLSTETQYF.

V gene TRBV19 combines with J gene TRBJ1-2; D is perhaps TRBD1 (5 bases). The CDR3 runs to 16 residues. The germline V gene encodes CDR1 LNHDA and CDR2 SQIVND (reference sequence). The V gene lost 1 base and the J gene lost 3 bases, with 15 bases spanning the gap. CDR3 amino acids: CASSIGATEMYYGYTF. The CDR3 DNA follows: TGTGCCAGTAGTATAGGAGCGACAGAGATGTACTATGGCTACACCTTC.

This chain connects TRBV18 to TRBJ2-7, with D possibly TRBD1 on 5 matching bases. The CDR3 contains 15 residues. The ends were cut back, 2 bases at V and 1 base at J, with 12 bases in the middle. From germline, CDR1 is KGHSH and CDR2 LQKENI. CDR3 sequence: CASSPEVDSSYEQYF. Written as DNA, the CDR3 is TGTGCCAGCTCACCAGAGGTAGACAGTTCCTACGAGCAGTACTTC.

The chain recombines TRBV6-5 with TRBJ2-2, with a weak D call TRBD1 (5 bases). CDR1 MNHEY and CDR2 SVGAGI come from the germline V gene. The CDR3 is made up of 15 amino acids. Trimming left V 0 bases short and J 6 bases short, with 11 bases between. The CDR3 region is CASSYSRAPPGELFF. The CDR3 coding sequence is TGTGCCAGCAGTTACTCCAGGGCCCCCCCCGGGGAGCTGTTTTTT.